Each of the 5 T cell receptor beta chains below was sequenced from the same sample in a study of T-cell reconstitution after alpha-beta-depleted transplantation in children. Unique molecular identifiers were built into the TCRbeta library. Via MiXCR, TCRdb re-called the PCR reads, giving one row per CDR3 protein. The sample has 350,000 to 400,000 distinct CDR3 sequences, roughly 21% seen once. Sequencing used PBMCs from the stem cell graft donor, obtained from the stem cell graft. These receptors all come from a human donor who donated a stem cell graft to a child with acute myeloid leukemia.

This clonotype has just one count. The CDR3 DNA sequence: TGTGCCAGTAGTCCTATAACGTACAATGAGCAGTTCTTC. The encoded protein is CASSPITYNEQFF. The chain couples TRBV19 to TRBJ2-1; D unclear. Germline V gene lookup returns CDR1 LNHDA and CDR2 SQIVND (reference sequence). This CDR3 is built from 13 residues. Deletions cut 5 bases from V and 4 bases from J, with 9 bases between.

This clonotype was found many times. The chain links TRBV29-1 to TRBJ2-5; 10 bases fit TRBD1. CDR3 length: 12 residues. Germline V gives CDR1 SQVTM, CDR2 ANQGSEA. Unmatched junction bases numbered 1, after V lost 7 bases and J lost 2 bases. CDR3 region: CSGDRGQETQYF. The DNA of the CDR3 is TGCAGCGGGGACAGGGGTCAAGAGACCCAGTACTTC.

This clonotype was counted only a few times. This sequence joins TRBV6-1 and TRBJ2-7; D is possibly TRBD1 or TRBD2 (5 bases each). This CDR3 region has 14 residues. Germline V gene lookup returns CDR1 MNHNS and CDR2 SASEGT. V was pared by 6 bases and J by 3 bases, with 15 bases between. Here the CDR3 reads CASRTGPEVYEQYF. CDR3 sequence (DNA): TGTGCCAGCAGGACGGGGCCGGAGGTCTACGAGCAGTACTTC.

The chain links TRBV4-1 to TRBJ2-3, with 11 nucleotides matching TRBD2. V lost 1 base and J lost 3; bases outside the gene matches: 12. Germline-derived CDR1 and CDR2 are MGHRA and YSYEKL. The CDR3 extends over 19 amino acids. The CDR3: CASSQVSKLAGGRTDTQYF. In DNA form, the CDR3 reads TGCGCCAGCAGCCAAGTCTCGAAGCTAGCGGGAGGTCGGACAGATACGCAGTATTTT.

The chain uses TRBV2 and TRBJ2-3; no clear D gene. The V and J ends lost 2 bases and 3 bases respectively, with 6 bases between them. The CDR3 consists of 13 residues. Per germline, CDR1 SNHLY and CDR2 FYNNEI. CDR3 nucleotide sequence: TGTGCCAGCAGTGAAATGGTGACAGATACGCAGTATTTT. Translated, it gives CASSEMVTDTQYF.